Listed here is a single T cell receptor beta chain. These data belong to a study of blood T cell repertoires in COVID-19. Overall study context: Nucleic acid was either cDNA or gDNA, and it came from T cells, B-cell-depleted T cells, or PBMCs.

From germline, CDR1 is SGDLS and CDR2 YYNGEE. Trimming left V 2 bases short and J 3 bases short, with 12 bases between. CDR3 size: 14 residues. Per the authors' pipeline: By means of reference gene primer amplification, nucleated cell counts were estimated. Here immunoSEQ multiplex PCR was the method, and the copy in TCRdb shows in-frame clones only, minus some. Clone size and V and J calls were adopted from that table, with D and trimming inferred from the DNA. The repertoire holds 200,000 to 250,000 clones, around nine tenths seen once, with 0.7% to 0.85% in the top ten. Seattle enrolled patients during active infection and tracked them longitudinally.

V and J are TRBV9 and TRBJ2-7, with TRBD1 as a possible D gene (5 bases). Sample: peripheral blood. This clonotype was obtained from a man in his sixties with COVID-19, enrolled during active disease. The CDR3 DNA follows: TGTGCCAGCAGCGTGCAGGGAAACGACTACGAGCAGTACTTC. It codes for CASSVQGNDYEQYF.